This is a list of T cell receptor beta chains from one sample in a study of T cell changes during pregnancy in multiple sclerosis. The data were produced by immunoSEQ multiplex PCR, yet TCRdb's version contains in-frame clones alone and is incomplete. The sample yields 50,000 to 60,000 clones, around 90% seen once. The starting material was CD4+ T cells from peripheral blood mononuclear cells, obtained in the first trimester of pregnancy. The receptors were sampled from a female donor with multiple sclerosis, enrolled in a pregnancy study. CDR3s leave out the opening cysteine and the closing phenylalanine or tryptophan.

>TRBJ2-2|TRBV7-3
ASSGTGLAATGELF
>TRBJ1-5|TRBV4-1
ASSQVYGGNQPQH
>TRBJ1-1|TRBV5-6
ASSPQAMNTEAF
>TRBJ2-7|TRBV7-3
ASSLSSGGYYEQY
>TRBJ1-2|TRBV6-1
ASKRGTADGYT
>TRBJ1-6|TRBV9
ASSVRAGDSPLH
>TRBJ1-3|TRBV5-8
ASSLIQGYGNTIY
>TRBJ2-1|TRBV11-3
ASSRLENNEQF
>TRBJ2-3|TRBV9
ASSFFDRASTDTQY
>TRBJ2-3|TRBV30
AWKGGLATQY
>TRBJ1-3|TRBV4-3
ASSQVAGPAGNTIY
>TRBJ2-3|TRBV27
ASSPRDRFTDTQY
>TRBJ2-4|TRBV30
AWSVLAGGHIQY
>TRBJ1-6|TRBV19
ASSPTGQGNSPLH
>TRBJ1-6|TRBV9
ASSVATRGAHSPLH
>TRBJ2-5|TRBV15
ATSSARLAGGETQY
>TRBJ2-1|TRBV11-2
ASSSLASHNEQF
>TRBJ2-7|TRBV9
ASSVTGLAYEQY
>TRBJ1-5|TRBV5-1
ASSPGQLNQPQH
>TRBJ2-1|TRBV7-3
ASSLGQGASNEQF
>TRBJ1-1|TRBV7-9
ASSLGTVNTEAF
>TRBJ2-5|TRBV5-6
ASSLVVSGGAWETQY
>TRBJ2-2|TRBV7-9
ASSPQGSNTGELF
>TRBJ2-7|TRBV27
ASSPRLAGGYEQY
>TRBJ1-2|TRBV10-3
AISELGQGPDGYT
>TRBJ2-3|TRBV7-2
ASSLGGRGSTDTQY
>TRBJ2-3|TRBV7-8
ASSSWQVEGTDTQY
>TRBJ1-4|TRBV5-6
ASSLRGTGAEKLF
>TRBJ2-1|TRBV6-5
ASTLGQGYNEQF
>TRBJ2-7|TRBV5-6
ASSLLGPSYEQY
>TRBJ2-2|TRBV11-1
ASSFRTSGTGELF
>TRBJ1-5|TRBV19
ASSEGTGTQPQH
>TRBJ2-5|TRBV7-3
ASSLYGLAGTQETQY
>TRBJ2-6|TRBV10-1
ASSEVPSGANVLT
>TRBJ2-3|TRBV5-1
ASSLVLAGDTQY
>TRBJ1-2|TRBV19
ASSVQGTYGYT
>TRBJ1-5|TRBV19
ASSPRARQPQH
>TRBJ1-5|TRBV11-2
ASSASGGNQPQH
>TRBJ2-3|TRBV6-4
ASSDGAGGPTDTQY
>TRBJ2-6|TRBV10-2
ASASGGAAGANVLT
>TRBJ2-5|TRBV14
ASSHTGETQY
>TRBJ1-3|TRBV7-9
ASSMSPGNTIY
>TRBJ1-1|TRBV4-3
ASSQLPMRGSEAF
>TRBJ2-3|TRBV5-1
ASQTGGFPHSIGTDTQY
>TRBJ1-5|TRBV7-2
ASSLGRGPTTQH
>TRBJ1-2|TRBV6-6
ASSYLTGQGIGYT
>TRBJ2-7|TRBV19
ASSSRGGEQY
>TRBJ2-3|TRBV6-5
ASSPGTSGGTAQY
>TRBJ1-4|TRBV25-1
ASSELGGATDRLKLF
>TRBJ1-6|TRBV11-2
ASSPGTGHSPLH